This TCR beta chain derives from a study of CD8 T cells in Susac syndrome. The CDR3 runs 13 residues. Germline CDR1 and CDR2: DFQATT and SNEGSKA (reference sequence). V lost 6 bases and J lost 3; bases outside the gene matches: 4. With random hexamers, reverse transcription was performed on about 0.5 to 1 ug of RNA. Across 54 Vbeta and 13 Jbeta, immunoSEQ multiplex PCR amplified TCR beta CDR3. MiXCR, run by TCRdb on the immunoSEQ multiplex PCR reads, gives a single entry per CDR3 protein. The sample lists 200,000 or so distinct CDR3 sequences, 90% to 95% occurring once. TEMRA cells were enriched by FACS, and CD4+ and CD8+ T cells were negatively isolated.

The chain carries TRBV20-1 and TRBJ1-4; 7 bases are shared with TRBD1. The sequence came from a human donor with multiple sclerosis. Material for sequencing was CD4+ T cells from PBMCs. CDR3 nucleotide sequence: TGCAGTGCGAAGACAGGGTCTAATGAAAAACTGTTTTTT. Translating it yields CSAKTGSNEKLFF.